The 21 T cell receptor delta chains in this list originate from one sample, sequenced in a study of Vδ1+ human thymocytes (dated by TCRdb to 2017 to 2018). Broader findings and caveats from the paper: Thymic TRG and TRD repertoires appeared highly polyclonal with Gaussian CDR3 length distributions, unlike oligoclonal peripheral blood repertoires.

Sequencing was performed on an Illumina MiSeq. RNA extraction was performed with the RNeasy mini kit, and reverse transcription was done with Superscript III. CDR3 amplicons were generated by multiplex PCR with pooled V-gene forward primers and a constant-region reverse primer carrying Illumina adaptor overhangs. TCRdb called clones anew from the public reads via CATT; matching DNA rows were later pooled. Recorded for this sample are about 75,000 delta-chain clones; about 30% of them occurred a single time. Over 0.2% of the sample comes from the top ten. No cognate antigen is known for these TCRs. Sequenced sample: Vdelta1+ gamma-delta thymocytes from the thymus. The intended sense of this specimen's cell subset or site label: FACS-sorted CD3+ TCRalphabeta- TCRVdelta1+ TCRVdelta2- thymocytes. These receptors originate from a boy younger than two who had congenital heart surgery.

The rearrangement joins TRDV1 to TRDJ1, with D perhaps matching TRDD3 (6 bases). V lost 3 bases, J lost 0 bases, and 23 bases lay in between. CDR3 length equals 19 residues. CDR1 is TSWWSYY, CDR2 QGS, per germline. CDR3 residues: CALGEGSRPWGPYTDKLIF. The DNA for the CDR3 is TGTGCTCTTGGGGAGGGTTCCCGACCCTGGGGACCGTACACCGATAAACTCATCTTT.

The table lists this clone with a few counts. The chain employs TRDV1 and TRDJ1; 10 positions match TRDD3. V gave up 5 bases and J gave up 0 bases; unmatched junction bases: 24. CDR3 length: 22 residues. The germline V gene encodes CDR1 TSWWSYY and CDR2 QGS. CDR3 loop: CALGQCFLQLGDIPVYTDKLIF. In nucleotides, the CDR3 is TGTGCTCTTGGGCAATGCTTCCTACAGCTGGGGGATATTCCGGTGTACACCGATAAACTCATCTTT.

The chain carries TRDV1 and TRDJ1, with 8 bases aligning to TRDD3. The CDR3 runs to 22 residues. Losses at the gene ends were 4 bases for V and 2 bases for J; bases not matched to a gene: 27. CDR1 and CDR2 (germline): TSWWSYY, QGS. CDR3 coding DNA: TGTGCTCTTGGGGTACACCTCTTTCCTAGCAAGTACTGGGGGGTACCAACCGATAAACTCATCTTT. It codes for CALGVHLFPSKYWGVPTDKLIF.

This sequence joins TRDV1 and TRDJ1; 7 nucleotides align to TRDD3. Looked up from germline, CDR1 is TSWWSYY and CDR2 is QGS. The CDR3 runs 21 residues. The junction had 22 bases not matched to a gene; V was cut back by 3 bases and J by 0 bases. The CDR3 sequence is CALGDSHSLLGINYYTDKLIF. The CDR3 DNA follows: TGTGCTCTTGGGGATTCTCATTCCCTACTGGGGATTAACTACTACACCGATAAACTCATCTTT.

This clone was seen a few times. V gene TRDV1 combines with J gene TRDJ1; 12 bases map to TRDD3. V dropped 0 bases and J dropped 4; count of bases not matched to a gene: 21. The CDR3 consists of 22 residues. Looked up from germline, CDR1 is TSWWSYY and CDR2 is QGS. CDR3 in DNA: TGTGCTCTTGGGGAACTCGGCTCTACAACCATCGCTGGGGGATACGCTAGCGATAAACTCATCTTT. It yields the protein CALGELGSTTIAGGYASDKLIF.

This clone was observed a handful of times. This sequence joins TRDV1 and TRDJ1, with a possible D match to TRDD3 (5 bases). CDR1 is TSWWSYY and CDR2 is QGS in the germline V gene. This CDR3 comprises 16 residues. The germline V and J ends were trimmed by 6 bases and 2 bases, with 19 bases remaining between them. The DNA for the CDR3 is TGTGCTCTTGGTCCGCCCCTCAGGGGGGTTACCGATAAACTCATCTTT. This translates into CALGPPLRGVTDKLIF.

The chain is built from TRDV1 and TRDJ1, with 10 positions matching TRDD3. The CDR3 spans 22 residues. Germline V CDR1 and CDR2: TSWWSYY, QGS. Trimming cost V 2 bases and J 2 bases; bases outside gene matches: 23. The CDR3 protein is CALGEVSLRVFTGGFPTDKLIF. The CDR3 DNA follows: TGTGCTCTTGGGGAAGTCTCCCTACGGGTCTTTACTGGGGGATTCCCGACCGATAAACTCATCTTT.

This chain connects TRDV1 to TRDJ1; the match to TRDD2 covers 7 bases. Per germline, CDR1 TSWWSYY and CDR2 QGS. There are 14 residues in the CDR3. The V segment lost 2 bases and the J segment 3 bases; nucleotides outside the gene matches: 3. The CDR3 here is CALGEASYSDKLIF. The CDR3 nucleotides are TGTGCTCTTGGGGAAGCTTCCTATTCCGATAAACTCATCTTT.

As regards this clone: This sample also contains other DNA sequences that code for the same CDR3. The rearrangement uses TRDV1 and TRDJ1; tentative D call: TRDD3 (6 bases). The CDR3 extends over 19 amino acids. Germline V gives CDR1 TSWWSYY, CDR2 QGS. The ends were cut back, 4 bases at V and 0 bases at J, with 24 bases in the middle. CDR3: CALGASPLGGGPYTDKLIF. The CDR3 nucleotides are TGTGCTCTTGGGGCCTCTCCACTGGGTGGGGGTCCGTACACCGATAAACTCATCTTT.

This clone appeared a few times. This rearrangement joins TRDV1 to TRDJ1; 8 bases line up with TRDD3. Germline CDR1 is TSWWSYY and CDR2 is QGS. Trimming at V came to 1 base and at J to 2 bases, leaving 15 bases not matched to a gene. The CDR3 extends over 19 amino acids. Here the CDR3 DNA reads TGTGCTCTTGGGGAACGTAGTACCTTTTCTGGGGATACAACCGATAAACTCATCTTT. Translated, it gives CALGERSTFSGDTTDKLIF.

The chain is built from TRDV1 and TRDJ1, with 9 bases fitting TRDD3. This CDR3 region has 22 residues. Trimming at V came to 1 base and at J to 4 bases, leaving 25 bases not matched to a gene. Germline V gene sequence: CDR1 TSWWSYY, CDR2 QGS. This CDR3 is CALGEHFFRTGGQLALHDKLIF. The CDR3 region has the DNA TGTGCTCTTGGGGAACACTTCTTCCGTACTGGGGGACAGTTAGCGTTACACGATAAACTCATCTTT.

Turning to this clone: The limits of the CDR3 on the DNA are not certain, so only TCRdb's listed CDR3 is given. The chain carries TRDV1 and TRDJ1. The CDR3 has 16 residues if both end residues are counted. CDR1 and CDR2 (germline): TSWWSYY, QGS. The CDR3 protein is CALSYTCHPQPDKLIF.

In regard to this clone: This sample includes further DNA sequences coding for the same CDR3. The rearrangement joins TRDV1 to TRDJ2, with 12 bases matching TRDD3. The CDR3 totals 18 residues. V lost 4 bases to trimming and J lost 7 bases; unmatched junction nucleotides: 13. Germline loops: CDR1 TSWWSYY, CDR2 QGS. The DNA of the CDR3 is TGTGCTCTTGGGGGAGAGACTGGGGGATACCCCAGGAGAGCACAACTCTTCTTT. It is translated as CALGGETGGYPRRAQLFF.

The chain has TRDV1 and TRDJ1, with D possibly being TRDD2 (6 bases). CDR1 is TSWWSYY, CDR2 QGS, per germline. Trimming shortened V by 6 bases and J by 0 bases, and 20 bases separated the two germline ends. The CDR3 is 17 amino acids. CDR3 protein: CALGPPSPRPDTDKLIF. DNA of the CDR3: TGTGCTCTTGGCCCTCCTTCCCCCCGTCCTGACACCGATAAACTCATCTTT.

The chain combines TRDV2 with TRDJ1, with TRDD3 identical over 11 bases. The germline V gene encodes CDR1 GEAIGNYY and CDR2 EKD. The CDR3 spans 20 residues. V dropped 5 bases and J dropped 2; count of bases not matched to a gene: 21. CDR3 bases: TGTGCCTGTGGCATCGCAAACTTGTACTGGGGGATAAGTGAAACCGATAAACTCATCTTT. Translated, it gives CACGIANLYWGISETDKLIF.

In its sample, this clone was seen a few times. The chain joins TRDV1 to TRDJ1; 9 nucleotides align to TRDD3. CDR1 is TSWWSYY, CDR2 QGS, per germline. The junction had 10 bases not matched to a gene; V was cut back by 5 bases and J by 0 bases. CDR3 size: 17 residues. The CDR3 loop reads CALGLSYAGGYTDKLIF. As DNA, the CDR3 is TGTGCTCTTGGGCTATCCTACGCTGGGGGATACACCGATAAACTCATCTTT.

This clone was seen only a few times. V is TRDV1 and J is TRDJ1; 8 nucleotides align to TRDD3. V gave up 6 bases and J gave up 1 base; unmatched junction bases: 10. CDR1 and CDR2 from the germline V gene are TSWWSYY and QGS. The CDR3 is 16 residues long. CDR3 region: CALGVRPWGTTDKLIF. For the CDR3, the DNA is TGTGCTCTTGGTGTGAGGCCCTGGGGGACCACCGATAAACTCATCTTT.

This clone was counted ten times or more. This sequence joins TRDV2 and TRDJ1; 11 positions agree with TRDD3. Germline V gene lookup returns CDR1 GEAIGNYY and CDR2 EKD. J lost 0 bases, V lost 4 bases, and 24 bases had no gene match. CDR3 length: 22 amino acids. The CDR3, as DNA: TGTGCCTGTGAACCAACCGTACTGGGGGATAGTGTGGGCATAAAGTACACCGATAAACTCATCTTT. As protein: CACEPTVLGDSVGIKYTDKLIF.

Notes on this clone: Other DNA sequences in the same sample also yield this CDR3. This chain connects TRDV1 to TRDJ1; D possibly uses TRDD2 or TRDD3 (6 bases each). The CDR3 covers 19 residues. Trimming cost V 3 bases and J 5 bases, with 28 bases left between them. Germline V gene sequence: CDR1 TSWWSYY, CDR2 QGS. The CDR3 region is CALGETFRPYWVTGDKLIF. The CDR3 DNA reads TGTGCTCTTGGGGAGACCTTCCGGCCCTACTGGGTGACTGGGGATAAACTCATCTTT.

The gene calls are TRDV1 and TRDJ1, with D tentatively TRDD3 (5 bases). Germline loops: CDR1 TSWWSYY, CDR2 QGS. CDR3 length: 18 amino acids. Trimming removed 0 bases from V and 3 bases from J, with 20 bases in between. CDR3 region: CALGELYLTGTYADKLIF. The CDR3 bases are TGTGCTCTTGGGGAACTTTACCTGACTGGTACTTACGCCGATAAACTCATCTTT.

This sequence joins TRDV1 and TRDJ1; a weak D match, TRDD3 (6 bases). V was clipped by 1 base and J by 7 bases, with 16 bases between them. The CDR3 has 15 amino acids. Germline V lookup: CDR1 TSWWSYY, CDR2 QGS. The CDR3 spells CALGEHYGWGCKLIF. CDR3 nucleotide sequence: TGTGCTCTTGGGGAACATTACGGCTGGGGTTGTAAACTCATCTTT.